The rows below give T cell receptor beta chains drawn from one sample of a study of shared clonotypes between healthy human individuals. Some clones are missing from TCRdb's copy, which holds only in-frame ones; the method was immunoSEQ multiplex PCR. This table holds nearly 2 million clones, just under 95% found once. Material: naive CD8+ T cells sorted from blood. These TCRs come from a man aged 18 to 29 in good health. The CDR3 runs from the conserved cysteine through the conserved F or W. The D gene is left open where the match is weak. Size values are once, few and many counts, or a class for expanded clones, and some rows have none.

D	V	J	length	size	DNA	CDR3
TRBD2	TRBV6-5	TRBJ2-2	16	-	TGTGCCAGCAGTTCCCTAGCGGGAGTGGACACCGGGGAGCTGTTTTTT	CASSSLAGVDTGELFF
TRBD2	TRBV5-4	TRBJ2-1	15	-	TGTGCCAGCAGCTTCGTTGGGGGGGCCTACAATGAGCAGTTCTTC	CASSFVGGAYNEQFF
-	TRBV6-5	TRBJ2-2	15	-	TGTGCCAGCAGTCAATTTTCAGGGAACACCGGGGAGCTGTTTTTT	CASSQFSGNTGELFF
TRBD2	TRBV11-2	TRBJ2-2	19	-	TGTGCCAGCAGCTCCCTGCCGACTAGCGGGAGAGGAGGCACCGGGGAGCTGTTTTTT	CASSSLPTSGRGGTGELFF
-	TRBV7-4	TRBJ1-5	17	-	TGTGCCAGCAGCTTACGCAGCCAACAAAGGGGAAATCAGCCCCAGCATTTT	CASSLRSQQRGNQPQHF
-	TRBV11-2	TRBJ2-2	14	-	TGTGCCAGCAGGGGGCTGATTAGGGACGGGGAGCTGTTTTTT	CASRGLIRDGELFF
TRBD1	TRBV29-1	TRBJ2-7	12	few	TGCAGCGTTGAACAGGGGGCTTACGAGCAGTACTTC	CSVEQGAYEQYF
-	TRBV6-6	TRBJ2-2	13	once	TGTGCCAGCCTGGAGGGGAACACCGGGGAGCTGTTTTTT	CASLEGNTGELFF
-	TRBV5-5	TRBJ1-2	14	once	TGTGCCAGCAGCTTGGCCGCGGGAAACTATGGCTACACCTTC	CASSLAAGNYGYTF
TRBD1	TRBV19	TRBJ1-2	17	-	TGTGCCAGTAGTATTATCGCAGGGGGATCCCCCCCATATGGCTACACCTTC	CASSIIAGGSPPYGYTF
TRBD2	TRBV5-6	TRBJ2-1	18	-	TGTGCCAGCAGCTCCCGGACTAGCGGGGGGCCAACCTACAATGAGCAGTTCTTC	CASSSRTSGGPTYNEQFF
-	TRBV6-5	TRBJ1-1	13	few	TGTGCCAGCAGTTATGGGGAGGGCACTGAAGCTTTCTTT	CASSYGEGTEAFF
TRBD1	TRBV7-9	TRBJ1-6	17	-	TGTGCCAGCAGCGCCCCCGCGACAGGGGCCTTGAGTTCACCCCTCCACTTT	CASSAPATGALSSPLHF
TRBD2	TRBV5-8	TRBJ2-2	17	-	TGTGCCAGCAGCTTGGGAACTAGCGGGAGGGCCAACGGGGAGCTGTTTTTT	CASSLGTSGRANGELFF
TRBD2	TRBV29-1	TRBJ2-1	16	-	TGCAGCGTTGAGGGGGCGGGAGGGAGGTCCTACAATGAGCAGTTCTTC	CSVEGAGGRSYNEQFF
-	TRBV28	TRBJ2-7	14	-	TGTGCCAGCAGACCCGGGGGCCTAACCTACGAGCAGTACTTC	CASRPGGLTYEQYF
-	TRBV15	TRBJ2-2	16	-	TGTGCCACCAGCACGTCTGGGGCCGGGAACACCGGGGAGCTGTTTTTT	CATSTSGAGNTGELFF
-	TRBV10-3	TRBJ2-1	13	-	TGTGCCATCGGGAGTCCGCCCTACAATGAGCAGTTCTTC	CAIGSPPYNEQFF
-	TRBV5-6	TRBJ1-3	13	-	TGTGCCAGCAGCTTGGAGGGTGGAAACACCATATATTTT	CASSLEGGNTIYF
TRBD2	TRBV19	TRBJ2-1	15	-	TGTGCCAGCACATCCGTCCCCGGGGGGTCCAATGAGCAGTTCTTC	CASTSVPGGSNEQFF
-	TRBV6-5	TRBJ1-5	12	-	TGTGCCAGCGGCTTCAGCAATCAGCCCCAGCATTTT	CASGFSNQPQHF
-	TRBV27	TRBJ2-7	14	-	TGTGCCAGCAGTTTATCGGGTACAACCTACGAGCAGTACTTC	CASSLSGTTYEQYF
-	TRBV7-6	TRBJ2-7	13	-	TGTGCCAGCAGCTTAGTGGGCGTTGACGAGCAGTACTTC	CASSLVGVDEQYF
-	TRBV5-4	TRBJ1-5	14	-	TGTGCCAGCAGCTTCACAGGTAGCAATCAGCCCCAGCATTTT	CASSFTGSNQPQHF
-	TRBV5-1	TRBJ2-1	12	-	TGCGCCAGCAGCTTGAGCGGCAATGAGCAGTTCTTC	CASSLSGNEQFF
-	TRBV12-5	TRBJ2-1	13	once	TGTGCTAGTGTGATGAGCTCCTACAATGAGCAGTTCTTC	CASVMSSYNEQFF
-	TRBV27	TRBJ2-7	15	-	TGTGCCAGCAGTTTAATCGGGACTCCTTCCGAGGGGCAGTACTTC	CASSLIGTPSEGQYF
-	TRBV7-3	TRBJ2-1	13	once	TGTGCCAGCAGCCGAAGTTCCTACAATGAGCAGTTCTTC	CASSRSSYNEQFF
-	TRBV5-4	TRBJ2-7	17	-	TGTGCCAGCAGCCCTTACTTAAACAGGGACCCCTTCCACGAGCAGTACTTC	CASSPYLNRDPFHEQYF
TRBD2	TRBV27	TRBJ2-1	17	-	TGTGCCAGCAGTCTGACCCTGGCGGGAGGGCCCCACAATGAGCAGTTCTTC	CASSLTLAGGPHNEQFF
-	TRBV13	TRBJ2-7	14	-	TGTGCCAGCAGCCATCCGGGAAGCACCTACGAGCAGTACTTC	CASSHPGSTYEQYF
-	TRBV7-9	TRBJ2-3	13	-	TGTGCCAGCAGTTGGGACGGGGCAGATACGCAGTATTTT	CASSWDGADTQYF
-	TRBV14	TRBJ1-2	14	-	TGTGCCAGCAGCCAAGATCCGGGCTGGTATGGCTACACCTTC	CASSQDPGWYGYTF
TRBD1	TRBV4-3	TRBJ2-7	15	-	TGCGCCAGCAGCCAAGATTACGACAGGGTGTTGGAGCAGTACTTC	CASSQDYDRVLEQYF
-	TRBV2	TRBJ2-5	13	-	TGTGCCAGCAGTGATCCGGTCCAAGAGACCCAGTACTTC	CASSDPVQETQYF
TRBD1	TRBV2	TRBJ1-5	14	once	TGTGCCAGCAGTCAATACAGGGGGGGCCAGCCCCAGCATTTT	CASSQYRGGQPQHF
-	TRBV7-8	TRBJ2-7	11	-	TGTGCCAGCAGCCCGGAGGGGACGCAGTACTTC	CASSPEGTQYF
TRBD1	TRBV19	TRBJ1-1	14	-	TGTGCCAGTAGTATGGGACAGGGGTACACTGAAGCTTTCTTT	CASSMGQGYTEAFF
-	TRBV6-6	TRBJ2-1	16	once	TGTGCCAGCACCGACCCTACAGAGCAGACCTACAATGAGCAGTTCTTC	CASTDPTEQTYNEQFF
-	TRBV30	TRBJ2-1	12	-	TGTGCCTGGACAGGGGTCAACAATGAGCAGTTCTTC	CAWTGVNNEQFF
-	TRBV6-1	TRBJ1-3	14	-	TGTGCCGCATGCCAGGGTCCCTCTGGAAACACCATATATTTT	CAACQGPSGNTIYF
TRBD1	TRBV27	TRBJ1-5	14	-	TGTGCCAGCAGTTCGGGACAGGGCGCTCAGCCCCAGCATTTT	CASSSGQGAQPQHF
-	TRBV7-2	TRBJ2-7	15	-	TGTGCCAGCAGCTTGTACGGCCACGGTACCTACGAGCAGTACTTC	CASSLYGHGTYEQYF
TRBD2	TRBV10-3	TRBJ2-2	17	-	TGTGCCATCAGTGAGTCGACTAGCGGGGCGAACACCGGGGAGCTGTTTTTT	CAISESTSGANTGELFF
-	TRBV4-3	TRBJ2-4	16	once	TGCGCCAGCAGCCTCCGAACTAGCTACGACAAAAACATTCAGTACTTC	CASSLRTSYDKNIQYF
-	TRBV30	TRBJ2-6	16	-	TGTGCCTGGAGTGGGAAAGCGCGCTCTGGGGCCAACGTCCTGACTTTC	CAWSGKARSGANVLTF
-	TRBV27	TRBJ2-2	13	-	TGTGCCAGCAGTTTACCAGGGGTCGGGGAGCTGTTTTTT	CASSLPGVGELFF
-	TRBV28	TRBJ1-1	13	-	TGTGCCAGCACCCTTACCCGAAACACTGAAGCTTTCTTT	CASTLTRNTEAFF
-	TRBV9	TRBJ2-1	16	-	TGTGCCAGCAGCACAATTAACGAGGAGGAGGACAATGAGCAGTTCTTC	CASSTINEEEDNEQFF
TRBD2	TRBV7-9	TRBJ2-7	16	-	TGTGCCAGCAGCGAAACCGGGACTAGAGGATCCTACGAGCAGTACTTC	CASSETGTRGSYEQYF
TRBD2	TRBV7-9	TRBJ2-7	17	-	TGTGCCAGCAGCTTACCCAGATCTAGCGGGGGGGCTGACGAGCAGTACTTC	CASSLPRSSGGADEQYF